The rows below give T cell receptor beta chains drawn from one sample of a study of response to subunit inactivated influenza vaccine. TCRdb re-called the RT-PCR reads through MiXCR, storing one row per CDR3 protein. This table has about 520,000 distinct CDR3 sequences, roughly 25% appearing once. This material consisted of CD4+ T cells sorted from PBMCs, taken roughly 5 days after vaccination. The source is a man aged 50 to 60 who received an inactivated influenza vaccine. CDR3s include the opening cysteine and the closing phenylalanine or tryptophan. The D gene is left open where the match is weak. Size values are once, few and many counts, or a class for expanded clones, and some rows have none.

>NA|few|TRBV6-1|TRBJ1-6
TGTGCCAGCACCCGTTCGTTTGGATCCAATTCACCCCTCCACTTT
CASTRSFGSNSPLHF
>NA|NA|TRBV27|TRBJ1-2
TGTGCCAGCAGTAAAGCAGGGACGAGGGGCTACACCTTC
CASSKAGTRGYTF
>TRBD2|NA|TRBV20-1|TRBJ2-1
TGCAGTGCTAGGGACAGCGGGGGGAGCTCCTACAATGAGCAGTTCTTC
CSARDSGGSSYNEQFF
>TRBD2|NA|TRBV12-3/TRBV12-4|TRBJ2-1
TGTGCCAGCAGCCTACGGGAGGGTCGGGATGGGCAGTTCTTC
CASSLREGRDGQFF
>TRBD1|few|TRBV7-2|TRBJ1-2
TGTGCCAGCAGCTCGAAGACAGGGGCGAGCGGCTACACCTTC
CASSSKTGASGYTF
>NA|many|TRBV5-1|TRBJ2-2
TGCGCCAGCAGCTTGGTCCAGGGTAACACCGGGGAGCTGTTTTTT
CASSLVQGNTGELFF
>NA|few|TRBV4-1|TRBJ2-2
TGCGCCAGCAGCCAAGTTAATAGGAACACCGGGGAGCTGTTTTTT
CASSQVNRNTGELFF
>NA|NA|TRBV7-6|TRBJ2-1
TGTGCCAGCAGCTTACCCCCGGCCAATGAGCAGTTCTTC
CASSLPPANEQFF
>NA|few|TRBV5-1|TRBJ1-3
TGCGCCAGCAGCTTGGATGGCCCCAGGGCTGGAAACACCATATATTTT
CASSLDGPRAGNTIYF
>NA|NA|TRBV20-1|TRBJ1-2
TGCAGTGCTAGAGTGGGTCGGGGACTTTACTATGGCTACACCTTC
CSARVGRGLYYGYTF
>NA|NA|TRBV12-3/TRBV12-4|TRBJ1-1
TGCGCCAGCAGCTTCGTCGAGAACACTGAAGCTTTCTTT
CASSFVENTEAFF
>NA|NA|TRBV30|TRBJ2-5
TGTGCCTGGAGTGTACGAGTAGGGGGGGCGAGGGAGACCCAGTACTTC
CAWSVRVGGARETQYF
>NA|many|TRBV5-1|TRBJ2-7
TGCGCCAGCAGCTTGGCCCTGGGCAGGTCCTACGAGCAGTACTTC
CASSLALGRSYEQYF
>NA|NA|TRBV28|TRBJ2-1
TGTGCCAGCAGTATTACGTGGGCCAATGAGCAGTTCTTC
CASSITWANEQFF
>NA|NA|TRBV7-9|TRBJ2-7
TGTGCCAGCAGCTACACCGGCCTATCCTACGAGCAGTACTTC
CASSYTGLSYEQYF
>NA|few|TRBV4-1|TRBJ1-1
TGCGCCAGCAGCCAAGGTGGGGGTGGCACTGAAGCTTTCTTT
CASSQGGGGTEAFF
>NA|NA|TRBV28|TRBJ1-2
TGTGCCAGCAGTTGGGGTACGGCGGACACCTTC
CASSWGTADTF
>NA|few|TRBV10-3|TRBJ2-2
TGTGCCATCAGTGAGTCGAGATCGAACACCGGGGAGCTGTTTTTT
CAISESRSNTGELFF
>NA|many|TRBV6-6|TRBJ2-1
TGTGCCAGCAAGGCCAACTACAATGAGCAGTTCTTC
CASKANYNEQFF
>TRBD1|NA|TRBV28|TRBJ2-7
TGTGCCAGCAGTTTCCAGGGGGCCGCGTTAACCTACGAGCAGTACTTC
CASSFQGAALTYEQYF
>NA|few|TRBV3-1|TRBJ1-2
TGTGCCAGCAGCCAAGAACTCTCGGGGTTTAACTATGGCTACACCTTC
CASSQELSGFNYGYTF
>TRBD2|NA|TRBV9|TRBJ2-5
TGTGCCAGCAGCGTACGCGCTAGCGGGAGGGCAGAGACCCAGTACTTC
CASSVRASGRAETQYF
>NA|NA|TRBV11-1|TRBJ2-3
TGTGCCAGCAGCTTAGGGGCCTTGGGCACAGATACGCAGTATTTT
CASSLGALGTDTQYF
>NA|NA|TRBV11-2|TRBJ2-5
TGTGCCAGCAGCTTAGAAGGAAGAAGGGTGGAGACCCAGTACTTC
CASSLEGRRVETQYF
>NA|few|TRBV20-1|TRBJ1-4
TGCAGTCCGTATAGGGTAACTAATGAAAAACTGTTTTTT
CSPYRVTNEKLFF
>TRBD1|few|TRBV7-2|TRBJ1-1
TGTGCCAGCAGCTCACCAGGGGGCTTCACTGAAGCTTTCTTT
CASSSPGGFTEAFF
>NA|NA|TRBV3-1|TRBJ2-7
TGTGCCAGCAGCCGAGGGACACTATCCTACGAGCAGTACTTC
CASSRGTLSYEQYF
>NA|NA|TRBV6-5|TRBJ2-1
TGTGCCAGCAGTTACTCCTTAGGGGGGGGGGACAATGAGCAGTTCTTC
CASSYSLGGGDNEQFF
>TRBD2|NA|TRBV6-1|TRBJ2-7
TGTGCCAGCAGCCTGGGACTAGCTGCCCCCTACGAGCAGTACTTC
CASSLGLAAPYEQYF
>NA|NA|TRBV20-1|TRBJ2-4
TGCAGTGCTAGTTTTTCGAGTTTAGCCAAAAACATTCAGTACTTC
CSASFSSLAKNIQYF
>TRBD2|NA|TRBV12-3/TRBV12-4|TRBJ2-1
TGTGCCAGCAGCCCCTCAGCGGGAGTTGGTTACAATGAGCAGTTCTTC
CASSPSAGVGYNEQFF
>TRBD2|few|TRBV7-2|TRBJ2-3
TGTGCCAGCAGCCGGGACTATAACACAGATACGCAGTATTTT
CASSRDYNTDTQYF
>TRBD2|NA|TRBV7-2|TRBJ2-7
TGTGCCAGCAGCTCGGCCACTAGCGGTCCCTACGAGCAGTACTTC
CASSSATSGPYEQYF
>NA|NA|TRBV12-3/TRBV12-4|TRBJ1-5
TGTGCCAGCACCCAAGGGCAGCCCAATCAGCCCCAGCATTTT
CASTQGQPNQPQHF
>NA|NA|TRBV20-1|TRBJ2-1
TGCAGTGCTCAGAGTGAGACAGCCTACAATGAGCAGTTCTTC
CSAQSETAYNEQFF
>NA|few|TRBV6-1|TRBJ1-3
TGTGCCAGCAGTATCACTGAAACTGGAAACACCATATATTTT
CASSITETGNTIYF
>TRBD2|few|TRBV7-9|TRBJ2-1
TGTGCCAGCAGCTCCCTACTAGCGGAGCCCAATGAGCAGTTCTTC
CASSSLLAEPNEQFF